The 12 T cell receptor beta chains reported below all come from one sample, sequenced in a study of vaccination and CD4 T cells after COVID-19. The treatment: roughly 11-day PBMC culture with coronavirus spike peptide pools or control peptides (ViraFEST assay). No antigen is known for these receptors. The study sequenced cultured CD4+ T cell DNA using the Oncomine TCR Beta short-read assay. TCRdb reprocessed the PCR reads via MiXCR and lists one record per CDR3 protein. The table shows fewer than 16,000 distinct CDR3 sequences, with more than 45% occurring only once. Specimen: CD4+ T cells from blood, cultured in vitro. These receptors were collected from a human donor who had recovered from COVID-19.

The V and J genes are TRBV7-2 and TRBJ1-1; D remains ambiguous. The CDR3 loop spans 12 amino acids. Between the trimmed V and J ends, which lost 1 base and 3 bases, there was a span of 3 bases. Germline loops: CDR1 SGHTA, CDR2 FQGNSA. The CDR3 DNA reads as TGTGCCAGCAGCTTAGGGTACACTGAAGCTTTCTTT. Translated, it gives CASSLGYTEAFF.

The chain employs TRBV6-2 or TRBV6-3 and TRBJ2-7; 12 bases are shared with TRBD1. This CDR3 spans 14 amino acids. Per the germline V gene, CDR1 is MNHEY and CDR2 is SVGEGT. V shed 5 bases and J 4 bases; nucleotides not matched to a gene: 3. In DNA, the CDR3 is TGTGCCAGCAGTGGGACAGGGGGCCAGTACGAGCAGTACTTC. This codes for CASSGTGGQYEQYF.

V gene TRBV27 combines with J gene TRBJ2-3, with TRBD2 as a possible D gene (5 bases). The length of the CDR3 is 14 residues. The germline V gene encodes CDR1 MNHEY and CDR2 SMNVEV (reference sequence). V lost 0 bases to trimming and J lost 6 bases, with 10 bases between them. The CDR3 bases are TGTGCCAGCAGTTTATCTTTCGGACTTGATACGCAGTATTTT. Protein: CASSLSFGLDTQYF.

This clonotype occurred a few times. This chain joins TRBV12-3 or TRBV12-4 and TRBJ1-2, with 9 positions matching TRBD1. The CDR3 covers 14 residues. With V trimmed by 5 bases and J by 7 bases, 8 bases remained unmatched. CDR3 protein: CASSRQQGAGGYTF. The CDR3 DNA sequence: TGTGCCAGCAGTCGACAACAGGGGGCGGGTGGCTACACCTTC.

The chain employs TRBV12-5 and TRBJ1-2, with D uncertain. V gave up 3 bases and J gave up 13 bases, with 15 bases separating them. The CDR3 is 12 amino acids. Germline CDR1 LGHNT, CDR2 FRNRAP. In nucleotides, the CDR3 is TGTGCTAGTGGTTTCCCGAACACTGACTCCACCTTC. It encodes CASGFPNTDSTF.

The rearrangement links TRBV6-1 to TRBJ1-2; possibly TRBD1 for D (5 bases). Germline V lookup: CDR1 MNHNS, CDR2 SASEGT. The CDR3 has 13 amino acids. V lost 2 bases, J lost 8 bases, and 12 bases lay in between. This chain's CDR3 is CASSEQGERGYTF. CDR3 coding DNA: TGTGCCAGCAGTGAACAGGGAGAAAGGGGCTACACCTTC.

The J gene is TRBJ2-5, the V gene TRBV12-3 or TRBV12-4; D could derive from TRBD1 or TRBD2 (6 bases each). The CDR3 has 13 residues. V was clipped by 2 bases and J by 5 bases, with 9 bases between them. CDR3 bases: TGTGCCAGCAGTTTACAGGGGAGGGAGACCCAGTACTTC. Encoded protein: CASSLQGRETQYF.

V gene TRBV30 combines with J gene TRBJ1-5, with D perhaps matching TRBD1 (6 bases). Trimming took 0 bases from V and 1 from J, leaving 13 bases between them. The CDR3 is made up of 16 amino acids. Per the germline V gene, CDR1 is GTSNPN and CDR2 is SVGIG (reference sequence). CDR3 DNA: TGTGCCTGGAGTGTACGGGGGGGCGCAAGCAATCAGCCCCAGCATTTT. Amino acids: CAWSVRGGASNQPQHF.

There are a few counts of this clonotype. The J gene is TRBJ1-4, the V gene TRBV27; possible D gene TRBD1, 6 bases. V lost 6 bases and J 2 bases, leaving 13 bases between the germline ends. This CDR3 is built from 15 residues. CDR1 and CDR2 from the germline V gene are MNHEY and SMNVEV (reference sequence). Here the CDR3 DNA reads TGTGCCAGCAGCCCCTTCGGACAGACTAATGAAAAACTGTTTTTT. Its protein product is CASSPFGQTNEKLFF. The whole variable domain, remainder taken from reference TRBV27 and TRBJ1-4, is EAQVTQNPRYLITVTGKKLTVTCSQNMNHEYMSWYRQDPGLGLRQIYYSMNVEVTDKGDVPEGYKVSRKEKRNFPLILESPSPNQTSLYFCASSPFGQTNEKLFFGSGTQLSVL.

This clonotype showed up just a few times. The chain recombines TRBV6-2 or TRBV6-3 with TRBJ1-5; D not certain. This CDR3 has 12 amino acids. V was clipped by 4 bases and J by 6 bases, with 7 bases between them. CDR1 is MNHEY, CDR2 SVGEGT, per germline. The CDR3 is CASSLLSQPQHF. The CDR3, as DNA: TGTGCCAGCAGTTTACTGAGTCAGCCCCAGCATTTT.

This clonotype was detected a few times. The V gene is TRBV20-1, the J gene TRBJ2-1; tentatively, D is TRBD2 (7 bases). The CDR3 has 14 amino acids. Looked up from germline, CDR1 is DFQATT and CDR2 is SNEGSKA (reference sequence). Trimming pared 2 bases from V and 4 bases from J, leaving 12 bases between. CDR3 sequence (DNA): TGCAGTGCTAGATCGGGGGGCGATTACAATGAGCAGTTCTTC. This encodes CSARSGGDYNEQFF.

This clonotype appeared a single time. The chain employs TRBV20-1 and TRBJ1-4, with TRBD1 identical over 8 bases. CDR1 is DFQATT, CDR2 SNEGSKA, per germline (reference sequence). V shed 6 bases, J shed 5 bases, and the junction held 8 bases outside the gene matches. CDR3 length: 14 residues. This CDR3 reads CSASQGAGNEKLFF. CDR3 coding DNA: TGCAGTGCCTCCCAGGGGGCAGGAAATGAAAAACTGTTTTTT.